Listed below are T cell receptor beta chains from one sample, sequenced in a study of radiation and T cells in renal cell carcinoma. Data came from immunoSEQ multiplex PCR; TCRdb stores just in-frame clones and leaves some out. The sample contains around 140,000 clones, 83% of which appear only once. Sequencing used blood, obtained from a patient whose treatment included radiotherapy and nephrectomy. These TCRs come from a woman aged 50 to 60 with renal cell carcinoma. Both conserved end residues are part of each CDR3. The D gene is left open where the match is weak. Size is stated for part of the rows, as once, few or many counts, or as a class when the clone is expanded.

TGTGCCAGCAGTTCTACAGGCTACGAGCAGTACTTC,CASSSTGYEQYF,-,TRBV28,-,TRBJ2-7
TGTGCCAGCAGCCAAGCCCATGACAGGGGGAATGGCTACACCTTC,CASSQAHDRGNGYTF,-,TRBV4-2,TRBD1,TRBJ1-2
TGTGCCAGCAGCCGAAAGCAAGGAGTTGCAGATACGCAGTATTTT,CASSRKQGVADTQYF,-,TRBV7-2,-,TRBJ2-3
TGTGCCAGCAGCTTAGCGAACGGAGCGGGGGGGCCCTACGAGCAGTACTTC,CASSLANGAGGPYEQYF,-,TRBV7-2,TRBD2,TRBJ2-7
TGCGCCAGCAGCGGCGGGACAGGGCTCGGCTACACCTTC,CASSGGTGLGYTF,-,TRBV5-1,TRBD1,TRBJ1-2
TGTGCCAGCAGCGATGAAGGGGATCAGCCCCAGCATTTT,CASSDEGDQPQHF,-,TRBV2,-,TRBJ1-5
TGTGCCAGCAGCGTAGTGGGAACCACCGGGGAGCTGTTTTTT,CASSVVGTTGELFF,-,TRBV9,-,TRBJ2-2
TGCGCCAGCAGCCAAGGGTTGGTTTCTGGGGCCAACGTCCTGACTTTC,CASSQGLVSGANVLTF,-,TRBV4-3,-,TRBJ2-6
TGTGCCAGCAGTTGGGGGACTAGCAGGCCGGGGACCCAGTACTTC,CASSWGTSRPGTQYF,-,TRBV27,TRBD2,TRBJ2-5
TGTGCCAGCAGCCAAGGTGGAGGGGCGGGGGAGACCCAGTACTTC,CASSQGGGAGETQYF,-,TRBV14,-,TRBJ2-5
TGTGCTGCGACGGGACTAGCGGGTCCGGGTGAGCAGTTCTTC,CAATGLAGPGEQFF,-,TRBV12-5,TRBD2,TRBJ2-1
TGTGCCAGTAGTCGTACTAGGGACTTTACGCAGCAGTACTTC,CASSRTRDFTQQYF,-,TRBV19,-,TRBJ2-7
TGTGCCACCAGCAGAGGCGACGGACAGCCCCAGCATTTT,CATSRGDGQPQHF,-,TRBV15,-,TRBJ1-5
TGTGCCAGCAGCTTAGACGCAAGCGCCTACTATGGCTACACCTTC,CASSLDASAYYGYTF,-,TRBV7-2,-,TRBJ1-2
TGCAGCGTTGAAGGGGGGAGGGATGGCTACACCTTC,CSVEGGRDGYTF,-,TRBV29-1,-,TRBJ1-2
TGTGCCAGCAGTGGGGCGGGACAGGCTCTCCTCGAGCAGTACTTC,CASSGAGQALLEQYF,-,TRBV25-1,TRBD1,TRBJ2-7
TGCGCCAGCAGCACCCAAGAGACCCAGTACTTC,CASSTQETQYF,few,TRBV5-1,-,TRBJ2-5
TGTGCCAGCAGCAGGAGTTATGAGCAGTTCTTC,CASSRSYEQFF,-,TRBV6-5,-,TRBJ2-1
TGCGCCAGCAGCTTGGGCGGGGCCGCTAACTATGGCTACACCTTC,CASSLGGAANYGYTF,-,TRBV5-1,-,TRBJ1-2
TGTGCCAGCAGCTTAGATTGGGGAACCTACGAGCAGTACTTC,CASSLDWGTYEQYF,-,TRBV7-2,-,TRBJ2-7
TGTGCCAGCAGTTTAACAGGGCCCTCTAGTAGCGAGCAGTACTTC,CASSLTGPSSSEQYF,once,TRBV27,-,TRBJ2-7
TGTGCTAGTGGTTTGGTAGGGGGGCTTGGTGGCTACACCTTC,CASGLVGGLGGYTF,-,TRBV12-5,-,TRBJ1-2
TGCGCCAGCAGCCCTAACACCGGGGAGCTGTTTTTT,CASSPNTGELFF,few,TRBV5-1,-,TRBJ2-2
TGCGCCAGCAGCCAAGAACGGTCAACTAATGAAAAACTGTTTTTT,CASSQERSTNEKLFF,once,TRBV4-3,-,TRBJ1-4
TGCGCCAGCAGCCAAGCGTCCGATACGCAGTATTTT,CASSQASDTQYF,-,TRBV4-1,-,TRBJ2-3
TGCGCCAGCAGTACAGGGGCGGGAGAGACCCAGTACTTC,CASSTGAGETQYF,-,TRBV10-1,TRBD1,TRBJ2-5
TGTGCCAGCAGTGGGTCACAGGGGGCGCCCCCCGATACGCAGTATTTT,CASSGSQGAPPDTQYF,-,TRBV6-4,TRBD1,TRBJ2-3
TGCGCCAGCAGCTCCACATGGGACCACACAGATACGCAGTATTTT,CASSSTWDHTDTQYF,-,TRBV5-1,-,TRBJ2-3
TGTGCCAGCAGCTTGCCGGGACAGCCGTTCGCGCAGTACTTC,CASSLPGQPFAQYF,once,TRBV5-4,TRBD1,TRBJ2-7
TGTGCCAGCAGCCGCGACAGGGCCTCTGGAAACACCATATATTTT,CASSRDRASGNTIYF,-,TRBV7-2,TRBD1,TRBJ1-3
TGTGCCAGCAGCTTGGCGGGGGGTAGCTATAATTCACCCCTCCACTTT,CASSLAGGSYNSPLHF,few,TRBV5-4,-,TRBJ1-6
TGTGCCAGCAGCTTATCCAGCGCCGACAATGAGCAGTTCTTC,CASSLSSADNEQFF,-,TRBV11-2,-,TRBJ2-1
TGTGCCAGCAGCTTAATCTACGGTCGACAGGGGTCTGAAAAACTGTTTTTT,CASSLIYGRQGSEKLFF,-,TRBV7-6,TRBD1,TRBJ1-4
TGTGCCAGCAGTTATAATAGCGGGAGCTACAAGTACGAGCAGTACTTC,CASSYNSGSYKYEQYF,-,TRBV6-5,TRBD2,TRBJ2-7
TGTGCCAGCAGCTCGGATTTTAGGGGCAATGCTGAAGCTTTCTTT,CASSSDFRGNAEAFF,-,TRBV7-9,-,TRBJ1-1
TGTGCCAGCAGTGAGGGGGTGAGCACTGAAGCTTTCTTT,CASSEGVSTEAFF,-,TRBV6-1,-,TRBJ1-1
TGTGCACTGTGGCCGAACACTGAAGCTTTCTTT,CALWPNTEAFF,-,TRBV6-1,-,TRBJ1-1
TGTGCCAGCAGGTCTAGCGGGGAGTGGAAAGATACGCAGTATTTT,CASRSSGEWKDTQYF,-,TRBV5-4,TRBD2,TRBJ2-3
TGTGCCAGCTCACCTGGGGGCCTTGGCAGGGCTCTCTATGGCTACACCTTC,CASSPGGLGRALYGYTF,-,TRBV18,-,TRBJ1-2
TGTGCCAGCAGTTACGACGGGTCCTACGAGCAGTACTTC,CASSYDGSYEQYF,once,TRBV6-5,-,TRBJ2-7
TGTGCCAGCAGCACATGGACAGGGCGGAGGAATCAGCCCCAGCATTTT,CASSTWTGRRNQPQHF,-,TRBV7-9,TRBD1,TRBJ1-5